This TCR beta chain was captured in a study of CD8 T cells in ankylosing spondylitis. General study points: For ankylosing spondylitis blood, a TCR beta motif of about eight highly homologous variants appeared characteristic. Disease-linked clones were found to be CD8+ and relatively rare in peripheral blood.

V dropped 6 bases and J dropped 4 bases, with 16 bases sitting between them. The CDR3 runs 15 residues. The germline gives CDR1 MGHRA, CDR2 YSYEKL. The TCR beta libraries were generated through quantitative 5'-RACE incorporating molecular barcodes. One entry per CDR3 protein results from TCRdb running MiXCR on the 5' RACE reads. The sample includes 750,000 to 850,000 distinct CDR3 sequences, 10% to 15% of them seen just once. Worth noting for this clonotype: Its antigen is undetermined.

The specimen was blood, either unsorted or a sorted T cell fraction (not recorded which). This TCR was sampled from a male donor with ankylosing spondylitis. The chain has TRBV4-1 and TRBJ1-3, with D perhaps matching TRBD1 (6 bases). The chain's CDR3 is CASRRTVAGGNTIYF. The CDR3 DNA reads TGCGCCAGCAGGCGGACAGTCGCCGGGGGAAACACCATATATTTT.